These 10 T cell receptor beta chains came from one sample sequenced in a study of radiation and T cells in renal cell carcinoma (dated by TCRdb to between 2020 and 2021). Library preparation employed the immunoSEQ multiplex PCR assay. TCRdb's version of the immuneACCESS table is confined to in-frame rearrangements and falls short of the full clone set. An unresolved V gene accounts for under half of the shortfall where checked; the remainder is of unknown origin. The sample table records roughly 9,300 clones; roughly 60% of these occur just once. Clones ranked in the top ten supply 16% of the sample. In light of the paper, this sample's time point label describes: tumor resected at nephrectomy. The treatment or condition label on this specimen signifies: 15 Gy SBRT to primary tumor, nephrectomy 4 weeks later. The sample consisted of tumor tissue, taken from a patient whose treatment included radiotherapy and nephrectomy. The receptors were sampled from a woman aged 45-60 years with renal cell carcinoma.

To note about this clone: One end of the junction varies from germline; a read error may be responsible. The rearrangement uses TRBV6-1 and TRBJ2-7; D ambiguous. This CDR3 comprises 8 residues. Germline values: CDR1 MNHNS, CDR2 SASEGT. The CDR3 DNA reads TGTGCCAGCAGTTACCAGCACTTC. This translates into CASSYQHF.

The gene calls are TRBV7-2 and TRBJ2-2; D tentatively reads TRBD1 or TRBD2 (6 bases each). Germline values: CDR1 SGHTA, CDR2 FQGNSA. The length of the CDR3 is 15 residues. The V and J ends lost 4 bases and 4 bases respectively, with 13 bases between them. CDR3 loop: CASSSRGRGTGELFF. The CDR3, as DNA: TGTGCCAGCAGCTCCCGGGGGCGAGGCACCGGGGAGCTGTTTTTT.

The chain links TRBV25-1 to TRBJ2-5; D uncertain. This CDR3 is 18 amino acids long. V was pared by 8 bases and J by 1 base, with 26 bases between. Per the germline V gene, CDR1 is MGHDK and CDR2 is SYGVNS. The CDR3 region is CASPESDQDGRIQETQYF. The CDR3 region has the DNA TGTGCCAGCCCCGAGAGCGACCAGGACGGGCGCATCCAAGAGACCCAGTACTTC.

In this sample, this clone turned up a few times. J is TRBJ1-1 and V is TRBV11-2, with D unresolved. This CDR3 has 13 residues. Germline CDR1 is SGHAT and CDR2 is FQNNGV. V shed 5 bases and J shed 3 bases, with 10 bases lying between them. Here the CDR3 DNA reads TGTGCCAGCAGCCAAGAAATTGACACTGAAGCTTTCTTT. Its translation is CASSQEIDTEAFF.

The CDR3 DNA is TGCGCCAGCAGCCAAGTCCGGGGGGCCAACTATGGCTACACCTTC. Translated, it gives CASSQVRGANYGYTF. The rearrangement uses TRBV4-3 and TRBJ1-2; D may be TRBD1 (6 bases). CDR1 and CDR2 from the germline V gene are LGHNA and YSLEER. The CDR3 totals 15 residues. V shed 1 base and J shed 2 bases, with 11 bases lying between them.

The chain carries TRBV9 and TRBJ2-1; possibly TRBD2 for D (5 bases). Trimming left V 3 bases short and J 5 bases short, with 12 bases between. Germline-derived CDR1 and CDR2 are SGDLS and YYNGEE. The CDR3 consists of 14 residues. CDR3 DNA sequence: TGTGCCAGCAGCGCCGGGTGGGAGAACAATGAGCAGTTCTTC. Encoded protein: CASSAGWENNEQFF.

The CDR3 here is CATELGNSPLHF. The CDR3 region has the DNA TGTGCCACCGAACTGGGGAACTCACCCCTCCACTTT. This chain uses TRBV6-1 with TRBJ1-6; D not resolved. The V gene lost 10 bases and the J gene lost 10 bases, with 14 bases spanning the gap. This CDR3 is 12 amino acids long. Germline-derived CDR1 and CDR2 are MNHNS and SASEGT.

The count of this clone is one. This chain links TRBV29-1 with TRBJ2-3; 7 nucleotides line up with TRBD1. Trimming at V came to 7 bases and at J to 4 bases, leaving 17 bases not matched to a gene. The CDR3 covers 16 residues. From germline, CDR1 is SQVTM and CDR2 ANQGSEA. This chain's CDR3 is CSAGWTGGSQADTQYF. CDR3 nucleotide sequence: TGCAGCGCCGGATGGACAGGAGGTTCCCAGGCAGATACGCAGTATTTT.

This clone was found a few times. The CDR3 here is CAWSGLIRGNSPLHF. CDR3 in DNA: TGTGCCTGGAGTGGCTTGATACGGGGTAATTCACCCCTCCACTTT. The chain couples TRBV30 to TRBJ1-6; D is uncertain. The CDR3 runs 15 residues. Trimming took off 1 base at V and 6 bases at J, with 13 bases between the two ends. Germline CDR1 and CDR2: GTSNPN and SVGIG (reference sequence).

Note on this clone: Other DNA sequences of this sample code for an identical CDR3. V usage is TRBV9 and J usage is TRBJ1-4, with a possible D match to TRBD1 (5 bases). CDR1 is SGDLS, CDR2 YYNGEE, per germline. This CDR3 has 14 amino acids. Deletions cut 2 bases from V and 5 bases from J, with 10 bases between. The CDR3 spells CASSVGTVNEKLFF. In nucleotides, the CDR3 is TGTGCCAGCAGCGTCGGGACGGTCAATGAAAAACTGTTTTTT.